This T cell receptor (beta chain) was captured in a study of molecular identifiers for immune sequencing clone quantification. V was shortened by 8 bases and J by 6 bases, with 11 bases between the two germline ends. CDR1 and CDR2 from the germline V gene are MDHEN and SYDVKM. This CDR3 has 13 amino acids. Sorting isolated naive CD8 T cells as CD8+CD4-CCR7+CD45RA+ events. At least ten counts were recorded for this clonotype. The antigen remains undetermined. TCRdb reprocessed the PCR reads via MiXCR and lists one record per CDR3 protein. The sample has roughly 86,000 distinct CDR3 sequences, around 19% seen once. Regarding the study as a whole: For effector cells, clones above 20 RNA copies held over 97% of molecules; for naive cells, under 1%. Clone sizes that are highly expanded could be underestimated when identical TCR molecules share a barcode.

Sequenced sample: naive CD8+ T cells from blood, with Jurkat cell RNA spiked in. Stated subset: FACS-sorted CD8+CD4-CCR7+CD45RA+ naive T cells. This sequence was found in a human donor in good health. Some libraries in this study had Jurkat cell RNA spiked in. The V gene is TRBV28, the J gene TRBJ1-6; D is ambiguous. CDR3 region: CASGTGGNSPLHF. The CDR3, as DNA: TGTGCCAGCGGTACCGGAGGTAATTCACCCCTCCACTTT.